The 5 T cell receptor beta chains listed next were all sequenced from one sample in a study of OX40 agonist ivuxolimab in advanced cancers. Profiled with immunoSEQ multiplex PCR; TCRdb holds only in-frame clones, not every one. The table lists around 60,000 clones, about 93% of them singletons, with more than 20% in the top ten. The sequences come from CD4+ or CD8+ T cells sorted from blood, collected in a trial of the OX40 agonist ivuxolimab. The receptors shown here come from an adult with an advanced solid tumor such as melanoma, head and neck, liver or kidney cancer.

This chain connects TRBV2 to TRBJ2-4; D may match TRBD1 or TRBD2 (5 bases each). Trimming cost V 5 bases and J 8 bases, with 13 bases left between them. This CDR3 comprises 13 residues. Per the germline V gene, CDR1 is SNHLY and CDR2 is FYNNEI. The CDR3 sequence is CASSLGPPDIQYF. The CDR3, as DNA: TGTGCCAGCAGTCTGGGACCGCCAGACATTCAGTACTTC.

The genes are TRBV19 and TRBJ2-1; D is unclear. The germline V gene has CDR1 LNHDA and CDR2 SQIVND (reference sequence). V was shortened by 4 bases and J by 4 bases, with 14 bases between the two germline ends. The CDR3 is made up of 15 amino acids. The CDR3 protein is CASSTTYGLYNEQFF. The CDR3 DNA reads as TGTGCCAGTAGTACTACCTATGGGTTATACAATGAGCAGTTCTTC. Based on the CDR3 plus reference TRBV19 and TRBJ2-1, the full variable domain is DGGITQSPKYLFRKEGQNVTLSCEQNLNHDAMYWYRQDPGQGLRLIYYSQIVNDFQKGDIAEGYSVSREKKESFPLTVTSAQKNPTAFYLCASSTTYGLYNEQFFGPGTRLTVL.

The rearrangement joins TRBV19 to TRBJ2-7; D assignment may be TRBD1 or TRBD2 (5 bases each). Trimming removed 2 bases at V and 3 bases at J, with 14 bases between. This CDR3 is built from 15 residues. Germline CDR1 LNHDA, CDR2 SQIVND (reference sequence). CDR3 bases: TGTGCCAGTAGTATATGGCTGGGGACGGACTACGAGCAGTACTTC. It yields the protein CASSIWLGTDYEQYF.

The V and J genes are TRBV19 and TRBJ2-2; D may be TRBD2 (6 bases). Trimming cost V 3 bases and J 4 bases, with 9 bases left between them. The CDR3 length is 14 residues. CDR1 is LNHDA, CDR2 SQIVND, per germline (reference sequence). CDR3 coding DNA: TGTGCCAGTAGTATGACTAGTGGCACCGGGGAGCTGTTTTTT. Amino acid sequence: CASSMTSGTGELFF.

The rearrangement joins TRBV14 to TRBJ2-1, with D maybe TRBD2 (5 bases). CDR1 is SGHDN and CDR2 is FVKESK in the germline V gene. V lost 4 bases to trimming and J lost 4 bases, with 11 bases between them. This CDR3 region has 14 residues. The CDR3, as DNA: TGTGCCAGCAGCCCCACTAGTTTATACAATGAGCAGTTCTTC. This encodes CASSPTSLYNEQFF.